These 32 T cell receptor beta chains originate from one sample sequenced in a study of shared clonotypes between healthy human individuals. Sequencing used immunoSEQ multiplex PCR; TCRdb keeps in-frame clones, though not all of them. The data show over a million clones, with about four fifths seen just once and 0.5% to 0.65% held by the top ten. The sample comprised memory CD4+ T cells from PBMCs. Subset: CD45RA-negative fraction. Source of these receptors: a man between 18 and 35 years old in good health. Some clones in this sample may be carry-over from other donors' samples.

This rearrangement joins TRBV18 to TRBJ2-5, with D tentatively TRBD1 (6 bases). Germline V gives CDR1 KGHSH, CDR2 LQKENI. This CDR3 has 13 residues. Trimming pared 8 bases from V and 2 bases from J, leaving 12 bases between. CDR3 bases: TGTGCCAGCCGATACAGGGATCAAGAGACCCAGTACTTC. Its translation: CASRYRDQETQYF. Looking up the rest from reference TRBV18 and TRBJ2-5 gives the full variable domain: NAGVMQNPRHLVRRRGQEARLRCSPMKGHSHVYWYRQLPEEGLKFMVYLQKENIIDESGMPKERFSAEFPKEGPSILRIQQVVRGDSAAYFCASRYRDQETQYFGPGTRLLVL.

The DNA for the CDR3 is TGCAGCGTAATTGCAGTGACAGATACGCAGTATTTT. Translation gives CSVIAVTDTQYF. The chain employs TRBV29-1 and TRBJ2-3; no reliable D call. The germline V gene encodes CDR1 SQVTM and CDR2 ANQGSEA. The germline V and J ends were trimmed by 6 bases and 3 bases, with 10 bases remaining between them. This CDR3 region has 12 residues.

CDR3 in amino acids: CASSVAPLGTSSGNTIYF. CDR3 in DNA: TGTGCCAGCAGCGTAGCTCCTTTAGGGACTAGCTCTGGAAACACCATATATTTT. The chain couples TRBV9 to TRBJ1-3; perhaps TRBD1 as D (5 bases). The CDR3 consists of 18 residues. CDR1 and CDR2 (germline): SGDLS, YYNGEE. V gave up 0 bases and J gave up 0 bases, with 16 bases separating them.

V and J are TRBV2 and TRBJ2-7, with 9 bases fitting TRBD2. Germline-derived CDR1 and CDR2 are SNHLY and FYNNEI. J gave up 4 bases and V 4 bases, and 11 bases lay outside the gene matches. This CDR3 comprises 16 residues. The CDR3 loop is CASSVDRWTSVYEQYF. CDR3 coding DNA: TGTGCCAGCAGTGTTGATCGATGGACTAGCGTGTACGAGCAGTACTTC.

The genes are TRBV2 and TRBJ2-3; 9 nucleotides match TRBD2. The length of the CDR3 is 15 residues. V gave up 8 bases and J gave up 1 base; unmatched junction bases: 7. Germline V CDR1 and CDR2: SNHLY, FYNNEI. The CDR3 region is CASSRLAAGTDTQYF. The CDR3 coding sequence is TGTGCCAGCTCCCGACTAGCGGCGGGCACAGATACGCAGTATTTT.

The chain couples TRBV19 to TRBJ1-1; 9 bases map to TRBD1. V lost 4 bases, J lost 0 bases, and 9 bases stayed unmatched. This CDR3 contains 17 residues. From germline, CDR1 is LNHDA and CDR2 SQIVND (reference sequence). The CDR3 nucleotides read TGTGCCAGTAGTACCCCTCGGACAGGGGTGATGAACACTGAAGCTTTCTTT. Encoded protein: CASSTPRTGVMNTEAFF. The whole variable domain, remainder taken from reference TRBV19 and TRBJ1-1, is DGGITQSPKYLFRKEGQNVTLSCEQNLNHDAMYWYRQDPGQGLRLIYYSQIVNDFQKGDIAEGYSVSREKKESFPLTVTSAQKNPTAFYLCASSTPRTGVMNTEAFFGQGTRLTVV.

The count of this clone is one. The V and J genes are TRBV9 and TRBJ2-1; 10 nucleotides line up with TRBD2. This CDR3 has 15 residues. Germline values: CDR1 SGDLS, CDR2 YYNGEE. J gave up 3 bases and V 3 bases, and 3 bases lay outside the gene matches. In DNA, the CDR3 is TGTGCCAGCAGCGCCGGACTAGCGGTCTACAATGAGCAGTTCTTC. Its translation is CASSAGLAVYNEQFF.

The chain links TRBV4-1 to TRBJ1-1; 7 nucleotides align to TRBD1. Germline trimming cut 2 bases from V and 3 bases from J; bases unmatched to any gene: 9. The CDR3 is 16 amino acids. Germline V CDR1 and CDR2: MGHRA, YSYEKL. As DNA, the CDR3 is TGCGCCAGCAGCCAATTTCTTGGGAGGGGGCACACTGAAGCTTTCTTT. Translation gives CASSQFLGRGHTEAFF.

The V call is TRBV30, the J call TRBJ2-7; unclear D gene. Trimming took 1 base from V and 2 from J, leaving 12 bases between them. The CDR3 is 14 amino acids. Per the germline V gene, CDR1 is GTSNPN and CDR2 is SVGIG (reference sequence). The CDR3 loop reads CAWSEIGLAYEQYF. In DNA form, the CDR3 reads TGTGCCTGGAGTGAGATAGGGCTCGCCTACGAGCAGTACTTC.

The CDR3 bases are TGTGCCAGCAGTCTCAACGCTCGAAAAGATACGCAGTATTTT. Protein sequence: CASSLNARKDTQYF. The rearrangement links TRBV27 to TRBJ2-3, with D unresolved. Trimming took 5 bases from V and 5 from J, leaving 14 bases between them. CDR3 length: 14 residues. Germline V CDR1 and CDR2: MNHEY, SMNVEV (reference sequence).

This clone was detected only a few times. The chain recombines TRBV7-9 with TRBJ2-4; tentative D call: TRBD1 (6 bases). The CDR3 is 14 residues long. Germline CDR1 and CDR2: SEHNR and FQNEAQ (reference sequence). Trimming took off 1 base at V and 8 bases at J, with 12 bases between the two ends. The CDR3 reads CASSLDRVYDIQYF. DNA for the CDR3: TGTGCCAGCAGCTTAGACAGGGTTTATGACATTCAGTACTTC.

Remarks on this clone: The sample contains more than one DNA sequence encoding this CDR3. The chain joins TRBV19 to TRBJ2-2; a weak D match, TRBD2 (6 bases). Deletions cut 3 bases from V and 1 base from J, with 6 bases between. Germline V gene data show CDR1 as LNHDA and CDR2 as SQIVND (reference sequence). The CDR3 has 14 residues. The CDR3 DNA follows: TGTGCCAGTAGTATGGGAGGGAACACCGGGGAGCTGTTTTTT. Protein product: CASSMGGNTGELFF.

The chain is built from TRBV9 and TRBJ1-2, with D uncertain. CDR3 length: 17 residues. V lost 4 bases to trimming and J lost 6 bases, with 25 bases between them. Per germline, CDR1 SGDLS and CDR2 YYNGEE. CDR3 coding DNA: TGTGCCAGCAGCCCTAAAGGCGGCCGCGGGCTTATCGATGGCTACACCTTC. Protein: CASSPKGGRGLIDGYTF.

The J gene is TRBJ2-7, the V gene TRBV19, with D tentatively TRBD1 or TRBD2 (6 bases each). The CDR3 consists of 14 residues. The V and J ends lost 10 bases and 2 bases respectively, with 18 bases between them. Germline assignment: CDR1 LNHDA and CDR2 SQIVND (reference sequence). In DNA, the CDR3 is TGTGCCACCACCGAACGGGGGACACCCTACGAGCAGTACTTC. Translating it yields CATTERGTPYEQYF.

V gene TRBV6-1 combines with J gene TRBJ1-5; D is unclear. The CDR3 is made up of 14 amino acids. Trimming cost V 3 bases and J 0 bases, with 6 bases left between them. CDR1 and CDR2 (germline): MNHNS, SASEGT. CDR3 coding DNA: TGTGCCAGCAGTGACCAGAATAGCAATCAGCCCCAGCATTTT. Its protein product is CASSDQNSNQPQHF.

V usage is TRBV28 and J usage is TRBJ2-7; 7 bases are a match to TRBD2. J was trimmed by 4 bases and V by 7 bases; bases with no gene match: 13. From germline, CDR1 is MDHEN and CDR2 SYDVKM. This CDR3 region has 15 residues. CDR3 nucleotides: TGTGCCAGCACCGTACTGAGGGAGGGCCGGTACGAGCAGTACTTC. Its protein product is CASTVLREGRYEQYF.

The CDR3 loop is CAWQNRANTEAFF. The CDR3 DNA reads TGTGCCTGGCAAAATAGGGCCAACACTGAAGCTTTCTTT. The chain recombines TRBV30 with TRBJ1-1; D unclear. V dropped 5 bases and J dropped 2 bases, with 12 bases sitting between them. This CDR3 contains 13 residues. The germline gives CDR1 GTSNPN, CDR2 SVGIG (reference sequence). The whole variable domain, filled in from reference TRBV30 and TRBJ1-1, reads SQTIHQWPATLVQPVGSPLSLECTVEGTSNPNLYWYRQAAGRGLQLLFYSVGIGQISSEVPQNLSASRPQDRQFILSSKKLLLSDSGFYLCAWQNRANTEAFFGQGTRLTVV.

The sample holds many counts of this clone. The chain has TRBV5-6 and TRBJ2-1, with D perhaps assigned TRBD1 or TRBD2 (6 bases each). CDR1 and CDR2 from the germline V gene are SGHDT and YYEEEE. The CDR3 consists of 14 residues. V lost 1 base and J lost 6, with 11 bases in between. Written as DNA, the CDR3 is TGTGCCAGCAGCTTGATCGGAGGGGGCAATGAGCAGTTCTTC. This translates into CASSLIGGGNEQFF. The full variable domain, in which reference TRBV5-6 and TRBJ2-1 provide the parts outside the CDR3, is DAGVTQSPTHLIKTRGQQVTLRCSPKSGHDTVSWYQQALGQGPQFIFQYYEEEERQRGNFPDRFSGHQFPNYSSELNVNALLLGDSALYLCASSLIGGGNEQFFGPGTRLTVL.

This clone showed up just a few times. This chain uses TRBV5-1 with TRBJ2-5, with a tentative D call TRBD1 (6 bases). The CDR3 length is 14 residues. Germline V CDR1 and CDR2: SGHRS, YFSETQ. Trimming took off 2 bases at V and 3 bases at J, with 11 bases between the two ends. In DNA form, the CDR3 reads TGCGCCAGCAGCTTCGGGACAAATGAAGAGACCCAGTACTTC. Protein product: CASSFGTNEETQYF.

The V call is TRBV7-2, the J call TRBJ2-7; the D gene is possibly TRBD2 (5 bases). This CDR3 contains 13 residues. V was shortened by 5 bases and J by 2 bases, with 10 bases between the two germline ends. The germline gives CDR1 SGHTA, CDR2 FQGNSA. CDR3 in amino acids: CASSLGMTYEQYF. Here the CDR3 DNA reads TGTGCCAGCAGCCTCGGGATGACCTACGAGCAGTACTTC. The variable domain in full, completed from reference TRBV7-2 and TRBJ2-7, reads GAGVSQSPSNKVTEKGKDVELRCDPISGHTALYWYRQSLGQGLEFLIYFQGNSAPDKSGLPSDRFSAERTGGSVSTLTIQRTQQEDSAVYLCASSLGMTYEQYFGPGTRLTVT.

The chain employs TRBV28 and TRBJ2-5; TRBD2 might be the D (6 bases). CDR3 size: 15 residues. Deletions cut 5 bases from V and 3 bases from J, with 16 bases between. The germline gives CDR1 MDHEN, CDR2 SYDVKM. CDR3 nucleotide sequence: TGTGCCAGCAGTAAGTCCCGGGCGGGGAAAGAGACCCAGTACTTC. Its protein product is CASSKSRAGKETQYF.

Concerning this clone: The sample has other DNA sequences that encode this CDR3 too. The CDR3 DNA reads as TGTGCCAGCAGTTACCCGAACACCGGGGAGCTGTTTTTT. The encoded protein is CASSYPNTGELFF. This chain links TRBV6-6 with TRBJ2-2, with unresolved D. This CDR3 region has 13 residues. Per the germline V gene, CDR1 is MNHNY and CDR2 is SVGAGI (reference sequence). V lost 2 bases and J lost 0, with 1 base in between.

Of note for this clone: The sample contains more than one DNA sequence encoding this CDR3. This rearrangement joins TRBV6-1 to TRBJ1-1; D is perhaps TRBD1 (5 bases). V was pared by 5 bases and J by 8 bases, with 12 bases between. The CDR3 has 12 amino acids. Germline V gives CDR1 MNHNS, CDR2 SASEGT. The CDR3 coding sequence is TGTGCCAGCAGTCCAAGGGGAGCGGAAGCTTTCTTT. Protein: CASSPRGAEAFF.

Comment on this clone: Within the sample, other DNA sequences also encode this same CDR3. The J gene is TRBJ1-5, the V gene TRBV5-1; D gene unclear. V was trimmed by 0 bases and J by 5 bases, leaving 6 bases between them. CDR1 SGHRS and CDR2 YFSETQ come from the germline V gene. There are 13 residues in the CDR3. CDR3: CASSLAPDQPQHF. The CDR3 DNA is TGCGCCAGCAGCTTGGCCCCGGATCAGCCCCAGCATTTT.

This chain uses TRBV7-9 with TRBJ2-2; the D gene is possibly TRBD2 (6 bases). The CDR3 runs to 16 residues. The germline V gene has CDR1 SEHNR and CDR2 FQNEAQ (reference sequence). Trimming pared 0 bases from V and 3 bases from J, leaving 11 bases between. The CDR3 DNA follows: TGTGCCAGCAGCTTAGCGCGGGGCTTAGACACCGGGGAGCTGTTTTTT. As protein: CASSLARGLDTGELFF.

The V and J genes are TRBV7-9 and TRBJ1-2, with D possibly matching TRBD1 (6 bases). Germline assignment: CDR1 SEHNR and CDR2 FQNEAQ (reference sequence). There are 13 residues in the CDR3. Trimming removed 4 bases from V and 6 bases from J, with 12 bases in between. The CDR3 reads CASSSGAGDGYTF. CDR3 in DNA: TGTGCCAGCAGCTCCGGGGCAGGGGATGGCTACACCTTC.

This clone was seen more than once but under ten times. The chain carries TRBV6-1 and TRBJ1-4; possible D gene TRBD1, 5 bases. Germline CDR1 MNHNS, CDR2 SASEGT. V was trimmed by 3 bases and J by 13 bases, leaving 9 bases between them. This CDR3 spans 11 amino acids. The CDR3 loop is CASSDPGALFF. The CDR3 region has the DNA TGTGCCAGCAGTGACCCCGGGGCACTGTTTTTT.

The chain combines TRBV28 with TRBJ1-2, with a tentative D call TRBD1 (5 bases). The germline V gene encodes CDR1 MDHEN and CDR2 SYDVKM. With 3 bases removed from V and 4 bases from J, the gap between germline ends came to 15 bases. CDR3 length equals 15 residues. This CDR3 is CASSFRDAKIYGYTF. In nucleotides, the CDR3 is TGTGCCAGCAGTTTCCGGGACGCAAAGATCTATGGCTACACCTTC.

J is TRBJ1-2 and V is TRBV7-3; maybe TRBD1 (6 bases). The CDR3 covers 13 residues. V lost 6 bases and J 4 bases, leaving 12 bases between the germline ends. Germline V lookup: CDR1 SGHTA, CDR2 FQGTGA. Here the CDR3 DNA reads TGTGCCAGCAGTACCACAGGGCTCTATGGCTACACCTTC. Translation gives CASSTTGLYGYTF.

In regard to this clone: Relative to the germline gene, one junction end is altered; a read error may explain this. CDR3 in DNA: TGTGCCAGCAGCCCCGCCGGACCCGTGAACGCTGAAGCTTTCTTT. It is translated as CASSPAGPVNAEAFF. The chain couples TRBV5-8 to TRBJ1-1; D gene uncertain. CDR3 length equals 15 residues. Germline V gives CDR1 SGHTS, CDR2 YDEGEE.

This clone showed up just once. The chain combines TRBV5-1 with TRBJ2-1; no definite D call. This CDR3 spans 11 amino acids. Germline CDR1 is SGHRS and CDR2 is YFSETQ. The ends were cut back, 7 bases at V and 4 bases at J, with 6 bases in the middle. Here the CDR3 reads CASAEYNEQFF. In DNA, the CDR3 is TGCGCCAGCGCGGAATACAATGAGCAGTTCTTC.

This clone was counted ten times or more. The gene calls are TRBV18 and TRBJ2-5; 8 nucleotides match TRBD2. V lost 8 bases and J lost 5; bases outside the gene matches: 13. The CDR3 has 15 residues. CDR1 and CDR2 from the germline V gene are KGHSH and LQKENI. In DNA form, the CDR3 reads TGTGCCAGCGGCCGAGGGGTAGCGGGAAGCGAGACCCAGTACTTC. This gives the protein CASGRGVAGSETQYF.